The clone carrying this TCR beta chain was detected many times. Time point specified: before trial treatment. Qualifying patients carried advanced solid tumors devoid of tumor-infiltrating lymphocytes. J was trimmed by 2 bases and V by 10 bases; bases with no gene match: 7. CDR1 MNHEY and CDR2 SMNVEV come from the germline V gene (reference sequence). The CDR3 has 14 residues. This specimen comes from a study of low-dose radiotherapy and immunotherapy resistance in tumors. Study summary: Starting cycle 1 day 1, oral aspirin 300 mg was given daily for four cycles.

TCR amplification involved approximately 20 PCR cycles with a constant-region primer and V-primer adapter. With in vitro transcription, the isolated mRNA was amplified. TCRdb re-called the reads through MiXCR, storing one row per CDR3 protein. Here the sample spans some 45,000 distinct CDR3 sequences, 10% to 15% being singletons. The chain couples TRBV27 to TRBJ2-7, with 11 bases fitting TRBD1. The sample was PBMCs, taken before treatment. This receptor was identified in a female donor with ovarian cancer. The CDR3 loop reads CATQGTGGPYEQYF. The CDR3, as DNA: TGTGCCACCCAAGGGACAGGGGGTCCCTACGAGCAGTACTTC.